This T cell receptor beta chain was identified during a study of T cells in Graves' hyperthyroidism and ophthalmopathy. To note about this clonotype: What it binds is not known.

Amplified TCR beta CDR3 regions derived from RNA transcripts. HTBI primers drove first-round RT-PCR of the TCR CDR3. TCRdb passed the multiplex PCR reads through MiXCR, listing each CDR3 protein once. The sample records more than 500,000 distinct CDR3 sequences, about 46% being singletons. The study's findings and limits: Most expanded thyroid clonotypes above 0.001 recurred in blood. Before onset, by a median of around 6.4 months, the model predicted ophthalmopathy.

This receptor was taken from an adult woman with Graves' disease, either hyperthyroidism or ophthalmopathy (not recorded which). Sequencing was done on a sample of peripheral blood or thyroid tissue (not recorded which).

The CDR3 region has the DNA TGCAGTGCCCGAGCAGGGGCGGTTCGGAACACTGAAGCTTTCTTT. Translating it yields CSARAGAVRNTEAFF. The rearrangement uses TRBV20-1 and TRBJ1-1; a weak D match, TRBD1 (6 bases). CDR1 and CDR2 (germline): DFQATT, SNEGSKA (reference sequence). The CDR3 runs 15 residues. V was cut by 6 bases and J by 1 base, with 18 bases left in between.